The 10 T cell receptor beta chains below were found in one sample sequenced in a study of tumor-infiltrating lymphocytes in primary liver carcinoma. Co-extracting RNA and DNA was done with about 18-33 mg of unsorted bulk tissue as input. Starting from around 510 ng of total RNA, TCR beta cDNA was produced with a primer in the constant region. For TCR beta, libraries were produced by three nested multiplex PCR rounds using slightly modified ARM-PCR. For around 11 cycles apiece, the opening two PCR rounds ran with TRBV1-TRBV30 forward primers and a C-beta reverse primer. From the multiplex PCR reads, TCRdb called clonotypes with MiXCR, one entry per CDR3 protein. The table has around 190,000 distinct CDR3 sequences, approximately 86% seen once. The sequenced sample consisted of tumor tissue from primary liver carcinoma. These receptors all stem from a man in his forties with primary liver carcinoma and hepatitis B virus infection.

As for this clonotype: The junction departs from germline at one end; a sequencing error may be responsible. This sequence joins TRBV11-3 and TRBJ2-1; D unresolved. The CDR3 runs to 12 residues. Per the germline V gene, CDR1 is SGHNT and CDR2 is YENEEA. The CDR3 is CASSLNAIEQFF. The CDR3 DNA follows: TGTGCCAGCAGCTTAAATGCTATTGAGCAATTCTTC.

About this clonotype itself: Sequence at one end of the junction differs from germline and may be a read error. J is TRBJ2-3 and V is TRBV6-5, with TRBD2 matching over 9 bases. The CDR3 runs to 17 residues. Germline values: CDR1 MNHEY, CDR2 SVGAGI. This CDR3 reads CTSSSLPLSGGTDTQYF. DNA of the CDR3: TGTACCAGCAGCTCACTCCCCCTAAGCGGGGGGACAGATACACAGTATTTT.

On this clonotype itself: A junction end diverges from the germline sequence, so it may reflect a read error. The rearrangement uses TRBV29-1 and TRBJ2-3, with TRBD2 identical over 8 bases. This CDR3 has 16 residues. CDR1 is SQVTM, CDR2 ANQGSEA, per germline. CDR3 in DNA: TGCAGCGCACCCGGGACTAGTGGGAGGGTTATCGATATGCAGTATTTT. This translates into CSAPGTSGRVIDMQYF.

As to this clonotype: The CDR3 end shows no conserved phenylalanine or tryptophan, and so a read error is likely. The chain uses TRBV4-2 and TRBJ2-4, with 11 bases identical to TRBD2. Germline CDR1 is LGHNA and CDR2 is YNFKEQ. Trimming took 1 base from V and 13 from J; bases not matched to a gene: 15. This CDR3 region has 17 residues. This CDR3 is CASSQGAGLAEKSIQYV. As DNA, the CDR3 is TGTGCCAGCAGCCAAGGTGCGGGACTAGCGGAAAAAAGCATCCAGTACGTC.

As concerns this clonotype: One junction end disagrees with the germline gene, perhaps due to a read error. The chain uses TRBV29-1 and TRBJ1-1; D ambiguous. Germline CDR1 is SQVTM and CDR2 is ANQGSEA. This CDR3 is built from 13 residues. The CDR3 protein is CNVGETQNTEAFF. The CDR3 region has the DNA TGCAACGTTGGGGAGACCCAGAACACTGAAGCTTTCTTT.

Details on this clonotype: The limits of the CDR3 on the DNA are not certain, so only TCRdb's listed CDR3 is given. The chain carries TRBV11-2 and TRBJ2-7. 15 amino acids form the CDR3, both terminal residues included. Germline V CDR1 and CDR2: SGHAT, FQNNGV. This chain's CDR3 is CASSSGRLYACEQYF.

Concerning this clonotype: At one of its ends the junction is not consistent with the germline gene, which may arise from a read error. This chain uses TRBV11-3 with TRBJ2-3; perhaps D is TRBD1 or TRBD2 (5 bases each). Germline V gives CDR1 SGHNT, CDR2 YENEEA. CDR3 size: 15 residues. The CDR3 DNA reads TGTGCCATCAGCCGCAGTGGGGGTCCCACAGATACGCAGTATTTT. Amino acid sequence: CAISRSGGPTDTQYF.

The chain employs TRBV29-1 and TRBJ1-5; 7 bases are shared with TRBD1. Germline trimming cut 8 bases from V and 4 bases from J; bases unmatched to any gene: 8. Germline lookup yields CDR1 SQVTM and CDR2 ANQGSEA. The CDR3 covers 13 residues. Here the CDR3 reads CSIVTGWNQPQHF. The CDR3 DNA follows: TGCAGCATTGTGACAGGGTGGAATCAGCCCCAGCATTTT.

As regards this clonotype: The junction does not match germline at one end; this may be a read error. CDR3 in amino acids: CASSWRGGGRSGKLFF. The CDR3 region has the DNA TGTGCTAGCAGCTGGCGTGGGGGCGGACGGTCCGGGAAGCTATTTTTT. This chain links TRBV5-5 with TRBJ2-2; D is perhaps TRBD1 (6 bases). This CDR3 spans 16 amino acids. The germline V gene has CDR1 SGHKS and CDR2 YYEKEE (reference sequence). Drawing the rest from reference TRBV5-5 and TRBJ2-2, the complete variable domain is DAGVTQSPTHLIKTRGQQVTLRCSPISGHKSVSWYQQVLGQGPQFIFQYYEKEERGRGNFPDRFSARQFPNYSSELNVNALLLGDSALYLCASSWRGGGRSGKLFFGEGSRLTVL.

The rearrangement uses TRBV29-1 and TRBJ2-1; TRBD1 might be the D (6 bases). Trimming took off 7 bases at V and 5 bases at J, with 21 bases between the two ends. CDR3 length equals 15 residues. From germline, CDR1 is SQVTM and CDR2 ANQGSEA. The DNA of the CDR3 is TGCAGCGACGCCCCCCCAGGACAGCTTCACAATGAGCAGTTCTTC. Its protein is CSDAPPGQLHNEQFF.